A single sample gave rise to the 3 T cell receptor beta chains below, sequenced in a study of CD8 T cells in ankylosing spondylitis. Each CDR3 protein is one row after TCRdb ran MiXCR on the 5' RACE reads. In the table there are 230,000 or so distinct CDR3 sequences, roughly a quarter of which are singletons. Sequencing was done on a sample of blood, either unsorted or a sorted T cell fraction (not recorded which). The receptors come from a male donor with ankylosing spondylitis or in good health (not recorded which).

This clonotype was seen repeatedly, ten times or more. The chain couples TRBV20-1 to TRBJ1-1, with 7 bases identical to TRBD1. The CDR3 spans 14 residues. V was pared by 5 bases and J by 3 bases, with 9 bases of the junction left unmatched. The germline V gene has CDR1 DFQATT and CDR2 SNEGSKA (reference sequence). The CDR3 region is CSARKRQGDTEAFF. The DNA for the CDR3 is TGCAGTGCTCGCAAACGACAGGGAGACACTGAAGCTTTCTTT.

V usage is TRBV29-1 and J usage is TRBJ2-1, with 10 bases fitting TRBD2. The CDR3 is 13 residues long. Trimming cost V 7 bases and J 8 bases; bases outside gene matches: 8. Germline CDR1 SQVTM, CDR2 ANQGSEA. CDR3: CSGERGGRDEQFF. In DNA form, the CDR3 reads TGCAGCGGTGAGCGGGGGGGCCGGGATGAGCAGTTCTTC.

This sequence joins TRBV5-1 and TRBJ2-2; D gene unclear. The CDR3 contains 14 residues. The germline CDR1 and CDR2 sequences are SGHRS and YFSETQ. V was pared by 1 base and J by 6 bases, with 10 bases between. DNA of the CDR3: TGCGCCAGCAGCTTGATCCAGATGGCCGGGGAGCTGTTTTTT. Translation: CASSLIQMAGELFF. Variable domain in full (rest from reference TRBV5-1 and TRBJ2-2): KAGVTQTPRYLIKTRGQQVTLSCSPISGHRSVSWYQQTPGQGLQFLFEYFSETQRNKGNFPGRFSGRQFSNSRSEMNVSTLELGDSALYLCASSLIQMAGELFFGEGSRLTVL.